This TCR beta chain was sequenced during a study of blood T cells in healthy people across ages. CDR1 is LNHNV, CDR2 YYDKDF, per germline (reference sequence). V shed 3 bases and J 4 bases; nucleotides not matched to a gene: 11. The CDR3 extends over 16 amino acids. General study findings and limits: Any conclusive comparison of naive versus antigen-experienced cells was prevented by using unsorted PBMCs.

Only a few counts were recorded for this clonotype. Its target is unknown. Together with a sample-barcoded 5' primer, a J-beta primer mix was included in a second PCR lasting about 7 to 11 cycles. TCRdb processed the 5' RACE reads anew with MiXCR; each CDR3 protein has one entry. Of around 990,000 distinct CDR3 sequences in the sample, 20% to 25% were seen once. Another study also made use of these data, one on T cells of mothers and their children.

The source is a girl aged 2 to 9 in good health. What was sequenced was blood. The rearrangement joins TRBV15 to TRBJ1-1, with 7 bases fitting TRBD1. CDR3 amino acids: CATSRDLVQGITEAFF. The CDR3 DNA reads as TGTGCCACCAGCAGGGACCTTGTACAGGGGATCACTGAAGCTTTCTTT.